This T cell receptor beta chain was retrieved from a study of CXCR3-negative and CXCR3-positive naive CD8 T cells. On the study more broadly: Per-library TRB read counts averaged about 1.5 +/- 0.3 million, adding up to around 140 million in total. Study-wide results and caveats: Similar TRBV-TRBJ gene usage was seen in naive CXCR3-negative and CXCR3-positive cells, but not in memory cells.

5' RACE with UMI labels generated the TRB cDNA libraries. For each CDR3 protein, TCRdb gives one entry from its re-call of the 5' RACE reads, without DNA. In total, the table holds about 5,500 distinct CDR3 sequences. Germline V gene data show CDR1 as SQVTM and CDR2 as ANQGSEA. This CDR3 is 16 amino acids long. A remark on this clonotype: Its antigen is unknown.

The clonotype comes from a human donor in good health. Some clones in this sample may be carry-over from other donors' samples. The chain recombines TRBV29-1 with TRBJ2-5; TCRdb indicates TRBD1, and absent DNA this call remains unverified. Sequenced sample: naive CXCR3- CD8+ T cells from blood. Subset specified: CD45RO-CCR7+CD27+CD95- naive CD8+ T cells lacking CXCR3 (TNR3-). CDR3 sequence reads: CSVEDKGDSQEGTQYF.